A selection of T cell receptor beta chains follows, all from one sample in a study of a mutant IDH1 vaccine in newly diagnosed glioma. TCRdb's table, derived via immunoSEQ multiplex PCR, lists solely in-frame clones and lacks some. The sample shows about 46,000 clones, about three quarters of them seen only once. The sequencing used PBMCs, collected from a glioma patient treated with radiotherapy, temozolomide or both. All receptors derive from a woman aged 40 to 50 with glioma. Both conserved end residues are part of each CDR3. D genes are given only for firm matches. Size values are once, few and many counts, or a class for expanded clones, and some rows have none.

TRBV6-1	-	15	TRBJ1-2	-	TGTGCCGCTGGCGGGGGACTTACCCAGAGCTATGGCTACACCTTC	CAAGGGLTQSYGYTF
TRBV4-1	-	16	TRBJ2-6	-	TGCGCCAGCAGCCAAGTGTACAGCTCTGGGGCCAACGTCCTGACTTTC	CASSQVYSSGANVLTF
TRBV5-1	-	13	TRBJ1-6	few	TGCGCCAGCAGTTCAGAGTATAATTCACCCCTCCACTTT	CASSSEYNSPLHF
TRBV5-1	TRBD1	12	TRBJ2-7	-	TGCGCCAGCAGCCTGGACAGGGAGGAGCAGTACTTC	CASSLDREEQYF
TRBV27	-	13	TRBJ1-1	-	TGTGCCAGCAGTTTGTGGGAGGAGACTGAAGCTTTCTTT	CASSLWEETEAFF
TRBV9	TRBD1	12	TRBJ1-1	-	TGTGCCAGCAGGGGGGACAGGGCTGAAGCTTTCTTT	CASRGDRAEAFF
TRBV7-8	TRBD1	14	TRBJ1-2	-	TGTGCCAGCAGCTCATTGGGGACAGGGTATGGCTACACCTTC	CASSSLGTGYGYTF
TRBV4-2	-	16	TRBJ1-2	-	TGTGCCAGCAGCCAAGATCCGGGGGGCTATAAGGATGGCTACACCTTC	CASSQDPGGYKDGYTF
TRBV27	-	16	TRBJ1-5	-	TGTGCCAGCAGTCCCTTCTTCATGCGGGCGAATCAGCCCCAGCATTTT	CASSPFFMRANQPQHF
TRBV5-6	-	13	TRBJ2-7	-	TGTGCCAGCAGCAGGGGGACCGGCTACGAGCAGTACTTC	CASSRGTGYEQYF
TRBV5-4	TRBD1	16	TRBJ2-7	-	TGTGCCAGCAGCTTGGATCCCGGGACAGGGGGCGTCGAGCAGTACTTC	CASSLDPGTGGVEQYF
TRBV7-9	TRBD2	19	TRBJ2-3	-	TGTGCCAGCAGCTTACGCCCCGGGACTAGCGGGGGCAGTTCAGATACGCAGTATTTT	CASSLRPGTSGGSSDTQYF
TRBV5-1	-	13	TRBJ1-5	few	TGCGCCAGCAGCTTAGACGGCAATCAGCCCCAGCATTTT	CASSLDGNQPQHF
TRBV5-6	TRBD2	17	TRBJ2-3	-	TGTGCCAGCAGCTTAATTAGCGGGGGCCTCTCCACAGATACGCAGTATTTT	CASSLISGGLSTDTQYF
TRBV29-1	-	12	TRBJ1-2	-	TGCAGCGAAGGGGAACCATACTATGGCTACACCTTC	CSEGEPYYGYTF
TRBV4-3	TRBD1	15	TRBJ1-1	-	TGCGCCAGCAGCCATGATACAGGGGACGGTACTGAAGCTTTCTTT	CASSHDTGDGTEAFF
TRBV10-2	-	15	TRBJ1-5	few	TGCGCCAGCAGGCAGACAGCAGAACTTAATCAGCCCCAGCATTTT	CASRQTAELNQPQHF
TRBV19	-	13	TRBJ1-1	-	TGTGCCAGTAGTACCGGAGTGCCCACTGAAGCTTTCTTT	CASSTGVPTEAFF
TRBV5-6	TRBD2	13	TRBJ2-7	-	TGTGCCAGCAGCGGCGGGACTAGACGCGAGCAGTACTTC	CASSGGTRREQYF
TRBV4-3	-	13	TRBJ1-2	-	TGCGCCAGCAGCCAAGATCCAGGGTATGGCTACACCTTC	CASSQDPGYGYTF
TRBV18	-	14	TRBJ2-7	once	TGTGCCAGCTCACCACTGTCTGGGGACTACGAGCAGTACTTC	CASSPLSGDYEQYF
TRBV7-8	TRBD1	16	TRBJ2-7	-	TGTGCCAGCAGCCCAACCGGGACAGGGCATTCCTACGAGCAGTACTTC	CASSPTGTGHSYEQYF
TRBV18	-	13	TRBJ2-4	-	TGTGCCAGCTCACCAAAAGACAAAAACATTCAGTACTTC	CASSPKDKNIQYF
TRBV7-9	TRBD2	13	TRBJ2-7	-	TGTGCCAGCAGCTTAGCCAGCGGGGGGGAGCAGTACTTC	CASSLASGGEQYF
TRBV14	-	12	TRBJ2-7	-	TGTGCCAGCAGCCCCCGAACTTACGAGCAGTACTTC	CASSPRTYEQYF
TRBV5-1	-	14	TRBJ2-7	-	TGCGCCAGCAGCTTGGCACAAAGGGGCGACGAGCAGTACTTC	CASSLAQRGDEQYF
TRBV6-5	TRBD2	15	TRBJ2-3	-	TGTGCCAGCAGTGTATTAGCGGGGGGGCAAGATACGCAGTATTTT	CASSVLAGGQDTQYF
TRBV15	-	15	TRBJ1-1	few	TGTGCCACCAGCAAAGGAGGGCGGACGAACACTGAAGCTTTCTTT	CATSKGGRTNTEAFF
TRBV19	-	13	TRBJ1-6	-	TGTGCCAGTGGAACCTGGGGAAATTCACCCCTCCACTTT	CASGTWGNSPLHF
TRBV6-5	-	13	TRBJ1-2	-	TGTGCCAGCCACATGCCGGGGGCCTATGGCTACACCTTC	CASHMPGAYGYTF
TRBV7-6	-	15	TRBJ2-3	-	TGTGCCAGCAGCTTAGACGGGGCCTTGGGGAATACGCAGTATTTT	CASSLDGALGNTQYF
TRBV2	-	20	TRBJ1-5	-	TGTGCCAGCAGTGAAGCCCCCCCAGGGCCTAAGATTTATAGCAATCAGCCCCAGCATTTT	CASSEAPPGPKIYSNQPQHF
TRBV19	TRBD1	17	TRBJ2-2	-	TGTGCCAGTAGTACGCGACAGGGACGGGCGAACACCGGGGAGCTGTTTTTT	CASSTRQGRANTGELFF